This T cell receptor beta chain was sequenced for a study of cytomegalovirus exposure and HLA in healthy donors. Details on this clone: The antigen remains undetermined.

Study-level findings and limits: Among TCR sequences, most were rare, though some public TCRs appeared in many donors. Some 16,000 TCR beta sequences were associated with HLA alleles at 0.05 false discovery rate in a later analysis.

The PCR contained 60 Vbeta and 13 Jbeta primers. The protocol was immunoSEQ multiplex PCR, while the TCRdb copy is restricted to in-frame clones and leaves out a portion. The profile covers more than 150,000 clones, with approximately 78% appearing a single time and about 0.78% taken by the ten largest. Germline V gives CDR1 LNHDA, CDR2 SQIVND (reference sequence). Trimming took 0 bases from V and 7 from J, leaving 13 bases between them. This CDR3 comprises 15 residues. The sample consisted of PBMCs. The sequence came from a young woman in good health and CMV-seronegative. This rearrangement joins TRBV19 to TRBJ1-5; D is possibly TRBD1 (6 bases). CDR3 sequence: CASSIEGAREQPQHF. CDR3 DNA sequence: TGTGCCAGTAGTATAGAGGGGGCGAGGGAACAGCCCCAGCATTTT.